This T cell receptor beta chain was recorded in a study of blood T cell repertoires in COVID-19. TCRdb's copy holds only in-frame clones and misses some; the assay was immunoSEQ multiplex PCR. The table records about 110,000 clones, about 89% of them present only once. This CDR3 region has 15 residues. CDR1 and CDR2 from the germline V gene are MNHEY and SMNVEV (reference sequence). The V gene lost 4 bases and the J gene lost 4 bases, with 16 bases spanning the gap. The sequenced sample consisted of peripheral blood. The source is a woman under 40 with acute or convalescent COVID-19. This chain links TRBV27 with TRBJ1-2, with no clear D. CDR3 nucleotide sequence: TGTGCCAGCAGTTCAACCGGACGGGGTCCCTATGGCTACACCTTC. Its translation is CASSSTGRGPYGYTF.